This is a list of T cell receptor beta chains from one sample in a study of blood T cell repertoires in COVID-19. Produced via immunoSEQ multiplex PCR; TCRdb's table is partial and in-frame only. Of about 98,000 clones in the sample, over 70% were seen once. Sequencing input: peripheral blood. These TCRs come from an elderly woman with acute or convalescent COVID-19. Each CDR3 is given with its conserved first and last residue. The order of the fields is V gene, D gene, CDR3 protein. A D gene is named only where the DNA matches it firmly.

TRBV5-4,TRBD2,CASSPGTSGGHYNEQFF
TRBV20-1,TRBD2,CSASPRLAGDPDTQYF
TRBV24-1,NA,CATSDTRAGAAYNEQFF
TRBV5-4,NA,CASSLDSTGELFF
TRBV24-1,NA,CATSDTSGFLTDTQYF
TRBV5-1,TRBD1,CASSWTGTEAFF
TRBV6-1,TRBD1,CASSEFGQGAGSYNSPLHF
TRBV18,NA,CASSPSSYEQYF
TRBV29-1,TRBD1,CSAGQAYNEQFF
TRBV6-5,NA,CASAVGGNTEAFF
TRBV5-4,NA,CASSLGAPHQETQYF
TRBV10-3,NA,CAISEGGARADTQYF
TRBV7-9,TRBD2,CASKPGLELAEQYF
TRBV3-1/TRBV3-2,TRBD2,CASSPGLAGFNEQFF
TRBV5-1,NA,CASSLEEGPYEQYF
TRBV29-1,TRBD1,CSVKQGDYGYTF
TRBV28,TRBD1,CASSLSSGQANYGYTF
TRBV24-1,NA,CATSESGDWVGYGYNEQFF
TRBV5-1,NA,CASSPKSGLSNEKLFF
TRBV5-4,TRBD2,CASSPKGPSGGNTGELFF
TRBV3-1/TRBV3-2,NA,CASSRSIGGYTF
TRBV9,NA,CASSSTGGGSYNSPLHF
TRBV6-1,NA,CASSEGQGRSVEQFF
TRBV18,TRBD1,CASSPPSRGLDYGYTF
TRBV2,NA,CASRAGNYGYTF
TRBV6-2/TRBV6-3,TRBD2,CASSYERGTLQETQYF
TRBV10-1,TRBD1,CAPRGDREGGNTIYF
TRBV9,NA,CASSVAGETAIEAFF
TRBV2,NA,CASNGGLIGTDTQYF
TRBV7-9,NA,CASSPSGGGEKLFF
TRBV4-1,TRBD1,CASSRTGSYEQYF
TRBV10-3,NA,CATRSGTTGELFF
TRBV5-1,NA,CASSLEVGGNTEAFF
TRBV3-1/TRBV3-2,TRBD2,CASSRRSGDYNEQFF
TRBV5-4,NA,CASSLDGLKETQYF
TRBV6-5,TRBD1,CASSYYGTGHGGELFF
TRBV5-6,NA,CASSLQWNTGELFF
TRBV5-6,NA,CASSLDTYNSPLHF
TRBV19,NA,CASSAFNRDGNTIYF
TRBV6-5,NA,CATKGGRDTEAFF
TRBV6-5,NA,CANRAEDRYEQYF
TRBV9,NA,CASSFGGRGNTGELFF
TRBV7-9,TRBD1,CASSTQGAGTEAFF
TRBV18,TRBD2,CASSPPSAGDETQYF
TRBV7-7,TRBD2,CASSTPRGGGPSTDTQYF
TRBV5-1,NA,CASRREETQYF
TRBV18,NA,CASSPRAADPNEKLFF
TRBV7-9,TRBD1,CASSSGQPNSNQPQHF
TRBV11-2,TRBD1,CASSPGQASSYEQYF
TRBV6-5,TRBD1,CASGDRASYNSPLHF